The 28 T cell receptor beta chains below all came from one sample that was sequenced in a study of cytomegalovirus exposure and HLA in healthy donors. With 60 Vbeta and 13 Jbeta primers, the PCR was carried out. Generated by immunoSEQ multiplex PCR, the TCRdb table keeps only in-frame clones and is missing some. The sample lists around 130,000 clones, about three quarters occurring once. Sequencing was performed on PBMCs. These receptors were obtained from a woman aged 55-69 years in good health and CMV-seropositive.

The chain is built from TRBV7-3 and TRBJ1-1; TRBD1 is a possible D gene (5 bases). From germline, CDR1 is SGHTA and CDR2 FQGTGA. V lost 1 base and J 1 base, leaving 16 bases between the germline ends. This CDR3 comprises 17 residues. CDR3 in DNA: TGTGCCAGCAGCTTAAACCCCCCGGGGGTGGAGAACACTGAAGCTTTCTTT. Translated, it gives CASSLNPPGVENTEAFF.

The chain joins TRBV29-1 to TRBJ2-2; the match to TRBD1 covers 7 bases. V shed 4 bases, J shed 1 base, and the junction held 3 bases outside the gene matches. CDR1 is SQVTM, CDR2 ANQGSEA, per germline. The CDR3 totals 14 residues. The chain's CDR3 is CSVGQGRNTGELFF. In DNA form, the CDR3 reads TGCAGCGTTGGACAGGGTAGGAACACCGGGGAGCTGTTTTTT.

J is TRBJ1-3 and V is TRBV19; 8 bases match TRBD1. The CDR3 loop spans 15 amino acids. From germline, CDR1 is LNHDA and CDR2 SQIVND (reference sequence). V lost 7 bases and J lost 0; bases outside the gene matches: 5. The DNA of the CDR3 is TGTGCCAGTACCCGGACAGGGAACTCTGGAAACACCATATATTTT. As protein: CASTRTGNSGNTIYF.

This clone was counted a few times. V is TRBV5-4 and J is TRBJ1-1; 9 nucleotides agree with TRBD1. Germline assignment: CDR1 SGHNT and CDR2 YYREEE (reference sequence). The CDR3 covers 18 residues. J lost 0 bases, V lost 0 bases, and 9 bases had no gene match. The CDR3, as DNA: TGTGCCAGCAGCTTGGGATTTGGGACAGGGACGTTGAACACTGAAGCTTTCTTT. Translated: CASSLGFGTGTLNTEAFF.

The chain uses TRBV7-9 and TRBJ1-1; TRBD1 matches at 8 bases. Germline V gene sequence: CDR1 SEHNR, CDR2 FQNEAQ (reference sequence). J gave up 10 bases and V 1 base, and 8 bases lay outside the gene matches. This CDR3 is built from 14 residues. CDR3: CASSLEGQGARAFF. The DNA for the CDR3 is TGTGCCAGCAGCTTAGAAGGTCAGGGGGCGCGAGCTTTCTTT.

CDR3 residues: CASSYSMQLNTEAFF. DNA of the CDR3: TGTGCCAGCAGTTACTCGATGCAGTTGAACACTGAAGCTTTCTTT. This rearrangement joins TRBV6-5 to TRBJ1-1; no clear D. V lost 0 bases, J lost 0 bases, and 8 bases lay in between. Germline lookup yields CDR1 MNHEY and CDR2 SVGAGI. The CDR3 totals 15 residues.

The V and J genes are TRBV7-2 and TRBJ2-1; a weak D match, TRBD2 (6 bases). The CDR3 consists of 15 residues. CDR1 is SGHTA and CDR2 is FQGNSA in the germline V gene. V was trimmed by 0 bases and J by 2 bases, leaving 8 bases between them. The DNA of the CDR3 is TGTGCCAGCAGCTTAGCGGGGGGAACCTACAATGAGCAGTTCTTC. Its protein product is CASSLAGGTYNEQFF.

The chain joins TRBV7-8 to TRBJ2-5; D possibly corresponds to TRBD2 (5 bases). The DNA end is more similar to TRBJ2-7, so the J call may be wrong. The CDR3 totals 15 residues. CDR1 SGHVS and CDR2 FQNEAQ come from the germline V gene. CDR3 DNA: TGTGCCAGCAGCTTAGCGTCTAGCAGGCCCTACGAGCAGTACTTC. This encodes CASSLASSRPYEQYF.

V and J are TRBV18 and TRBJ1-5; tentative D call: TRBD1 (6 bases). Per the germline V gene, CDR1 is KGHSH and CDR2 is LQKENI. V gave up 4 bases and J gave up 5 bases, with 12 bases separating them. CDR3 length equals 14 residues. CDR3 sequence (DNA): TGTGCCAGCTCACAAGGACAGTCCGATCAGCCCCAGCATTTT. Residues: CASSQGQSDQPQHF.

CDR3 bases: TGTGCCAGCAGCTTGGAGGGGGACCGGACCCAGTACTTC. This encodes CASSLEGDRTQYF. J is TRBJ2-5 and V is TRBV5-4; tentatively, D is TRBD1 (6 bases). Germline loops: CDR1 SGHNT, CDR2 YYREEE (reference sequence). This CDR3 is built from 13 residues. The V end was cut by 0 bases, the J end by 7 bases, with 10 bases between.

The V and J genes are TRBV27 and TRBJ1-4, with D tentatively TRBD1 (6 bases). Per the germline V gene, CDR1 is MNHEY and CDR2 is SMNVEV (reference sequence). V was trimmed by 2 bases and J by 5 bases, leaving 9 bases between them. This CDR3 has 14 residues. CDR3 sequence reads: CASSLAGANEKLFF. CDR3 nucleotides: TGTGCCAGCAGTTTAGCAGGGGCCAATGAAAAACTGTTTTTT.

The chain uses TRBV21-1 and TRBJ2-7; the table's D call, TRBD2, has no DNA check behind it. TRBV21-1 constitutes a pseudogene. The CDR3 has 16 amino acids. CDR3 nucleotide sequence: TGTGCCAGCAGCAAATCCGCAGAGGGAGTAATCTACGAGCAGTACTTC. This translates into CASSKSAEGVIYEQYF.

The rearrangement links TRBV5-1 to TRBJ2-5, with D possibly TRBD1 on 6 matching bases. Germline V gene lookup returns CDR1 SGHRS and CDR2 YFSETQ. Trimming removed 0 bases at V and 1 base at J, with 13 bases between. This CDR3 region has 16 residues. DNA for the CDR3: TGCGCCAGCAGCTTGGGTGGACAGAGGTTCCAAGAGACCCAGTACTTC. Translated: CASSLGGQRFQETQYF.

The V and J genes are TRBV6-5 and TRBJ2-2; weak D call: TRBD1 (7 bases). Germline V gene sequence: CDR1 MNHEY, CDR2 SVGAGI. V lost 6 bases and J lost 7, with 15 bases in between. The CDR3 is made up of 14 amino acids. In nucleotides, the CDR3 is TGTGCCAGCAGCATCGCAGGGGGGCACGGGGAGCTGTTTTTT. It specifies CASSIAGGHGELFF.

The chain recombines TRBV19 with TRBJ1-2; TRBD1 aligns across 8 bases. The germline V gene has CDR1 LNHDA and CDR2 SQIVND (reference sequence). Unmatched junction bases numbered 5, after V lost 6 bases and J lost 8 bases. CDR3 size: 12 residues. The DNA for the CDR3 is TGTGCCAGTAGACGGACAGGGAGCGGCTACACCTTC. Its translation is CASRRTGSGYTF.

The chain links TRBV28 to TRBJ1-1; 7 bases are a match to TRBD1. The CDR3 is 14 residues long. The V gene end was trimmed by 5 bases and the J gene end by 1 base; junction bases not matched to a gene: 4. CDR1 and CDR2 (germline): MDHEN, SYDVKM. CDR3 amino acids: CASSQGQPNTEAFF. The CDR3 bases are TGTGCCAGCAGTCAGGGACAGCCGAACACTGAAGCTTTCTTT.

This clone has just a few counts. The chain has TRBV5-1 and TRBJ1-4, with TRBD1 as a possible D gene (5 bases). CDR1 is SGHRS and CDR2 is YFSETQ in the germline V gene. The germline V and J ends were trimmed by 4 bases and 0 bases, with 10 bases remaining between them. The CDR3 loop spans 15 amino acids. The CDR3 here is CASSLSGTTNEKLFF. CDR3 coding DNA: TGCGCCAGCAGCCTATCAGGGACAACTAATGAAAAACTGTTTTTT.

The rearrangement links TRBV28 to TRBJ1-1; D is ambiguous. This CDR3 contains 15 residues. V was pared by 4 bases and J by 5 bases, with 17 bases between. From germline, CDR1 is MDHEN and CDR2 SYDVKM. The CDR3 sequence: CASSSPPGLWTEAFF. The DNA for the CDR3 is TGTGCCAGCAGTTCCCCGCCCGGGTTGTGGACTGAAGCTTTCTTT.

This rearrangement joins TRBV2 to TRBJ1-3, with D possibly matching TRBD1 (5 bases). The CDR3 length is 16 residues. Germline assignment: CDR1 SNHLY and CDR2 FYNNEI. V dropped 1 base and J dropped 4 bases, with 14 bases sitting between them. The CDR3 nucleotides read TGTGCCAGCAGTGAAGAGGGCAGGGTGGCCGGAAACACCATATATTTT. Its protein is CASSEEGRVAGNTIYF.

The chain links TRBV12-5 to TRBJ2-2; tentative D call: TRBD1 (6 bases). CDR1 and CDR2 (germline): LGHNT, FRNRAP. The V and J ends lost 0 bases and 0 bases respectively, with 11 bases between them. The CDR3 covers 17 residues. The CDR3 bases are TGTGCTAGTGGTTTGGTAGGACAGACCGCGAACACCGGGGAGCTGTTTTTT. Protein product: CASGLVGQTANTGELFF.

This clone was detected once. The gene calls are TRBV19 and TRBJ2-1; 7 bases align to TRBD2. J was trimmed by 1 base and V by 5 bases; bases with no gene match: 14. Germline-derived CDR1 and CDR2 are LNHDA and SQIVND (reference sequence). The CDR3 has 18 residues. For the CDR3, the DNA is TGTGCCAGTAGTCCCCTCCTCGGGCGGGGGATTTCCTACAATGAGCAGTTCTTC. Residues: CASSPLLGRGISYNEQFF.

The V and J genes are TRBV14 and TRBJ1-1, with a possible D match to TRBD1 (5 bases). V lost 0 bases, J lost 8 bases, and 13 bases lay in between. There are 14 residues in the CDR3. From germline, CDR1 is SGHDN and CDR2 FVKESK. CDR3 sequence: CASSQEVSRAEAFF. DNA of the CDR3: TGTGCCAGCAGCCAAGAGGTCTCCAGGGCCGAAGCTTTCTTT.

The rearrangement links TRBV5-1 to TRBJ2-1; D uncertain. Germline-derived CDR1 and CDR2 are SGHRS and YFSETQ. The CDR3 contains 14 residues. Trimming pared 0 bases from V and 7 bases from J, leaving 11 bases between. Written as DNA, the CDR3 is TGCGCCAGCAGCTTGGAATTAGTTCGGAATGAGCAGTTCTTC. This gives the protein CASSLELVRNEQFF.

This sequence joins TRBV10-1 and TRBJ2-3; 14 bases align to TRBD2. With V trimmed by 6 bases and J by 1 base, 6 bases remained unmatched. The CDR3 totals 17 residues. Germline-derived CDR1 and CDR2 are WNHNN and SYGVQD (reference sequence). CDR3 protein: CASSGTSGGHGTDTQYF. The CDR3 DNA reads TGCGCCAGCAGCGGGACTAGCGGGGGACACGGCACAGATACGCAGTATTTT.

This chain connects TRBV7-3 to TRBJ2-3, with a tentative D call TRBD2 (5 bases). The CDR3 runs to 15 residues. The V and J ends lost 4 bases and 1 base respectively, with 12 bases between them. The germline CDR1 and CDR2 sequences are SGHTA and FQGTGA. CDR3 sequence (DNA): TGTGCCAGCAGCTCCCCGGGGTGGGGCACAGATACGCAGTATTTT. Its translation is CASSSPGWGTDTQYF.

Written as DNA, the CDR3 is TGTGCCATCCCTCAGGATTACACGAACACCGGGGAGCTGTTTTTT. Its protein product is CAIPQDYTNTGELFF. The chain combines TRBV10-3 with TRBJ2-2; D unresolved. Trimming stripped 8 bases from V and 0 bases from J, with 13 bases between. The CDR3 totals 15 residues. Looked up from germline, CDR1 is ENHRY and CDR2 is SYGVKD.

This clone was detected a few times. This rearrangement joins TRBV11-2 to TRBJ2-7; D ambiguous. Germline-derived CDR1 and CDR2 are SGHAT and FQNNGV. The CDR3 consists of 11 residues. Trimming took off 3 bases at V and 2 bases at J, with 2 bases between the two ends. CDR3 region: CASSFAYEQYF. For the CDR3, the DNA is TGTGCCAGCAGCTTCGCCTACGAGCAGTACTTC.

The rearrangement uses TRBV29-1 and TRBJ1-5, with 10 bases that match TRBD1. The CDR3 spans 13 residues. CDR1 and CDR2 from the germline V gene are SQVTM and ANQGSEA. Trimming at V came to 4 bases and at J to 7 bases, leaving 4 bases not matched to a gene. This CDR3 reads CSVAGTGDQPQHF. For the CDR3, the DNA is TGCAGCGTTGCCGGGACAGGGGACCAGCCCCAGCATTTT.